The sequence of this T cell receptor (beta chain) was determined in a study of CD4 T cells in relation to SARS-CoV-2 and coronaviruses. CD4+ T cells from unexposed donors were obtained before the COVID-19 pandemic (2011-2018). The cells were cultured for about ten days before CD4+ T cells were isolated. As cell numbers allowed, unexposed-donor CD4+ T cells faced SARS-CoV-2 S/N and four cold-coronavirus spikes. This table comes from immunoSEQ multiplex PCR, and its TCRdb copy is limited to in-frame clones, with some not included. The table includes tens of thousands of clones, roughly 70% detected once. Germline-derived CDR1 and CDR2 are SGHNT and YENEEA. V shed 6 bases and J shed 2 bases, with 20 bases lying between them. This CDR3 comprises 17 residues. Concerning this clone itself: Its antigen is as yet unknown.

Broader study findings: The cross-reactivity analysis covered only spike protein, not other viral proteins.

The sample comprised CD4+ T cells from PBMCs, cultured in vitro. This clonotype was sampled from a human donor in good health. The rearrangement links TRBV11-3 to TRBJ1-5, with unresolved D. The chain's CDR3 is CASSPLSESAGNQPQHF. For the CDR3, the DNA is TGTGCCAGCAGTCCACTATCCGAGTCGGCCGGCAATCAGCCCCAGCATTTT.